These 8 T cell receptor delta chains were sequenced from one sample in a study of γδ T cells in repeated Plasmodium falciparum infection. TCRdb re-identified clones in the multiplex PCR reads via CATT. The table shows around 89,000 delta-chain clones, with approximately 1.5% occurring only once. Flow sorting of PBMC yielded separate Vgamma9/Vdelta2+ and Vdelta2-negative gammadelta T cell populations for bulk repertoire analysis. Material for sequencing was gamma-delta T cells from blood. These receptors came from a pool of human donors (malaria-infected and uninfected, not separated).

With regard to this clone: The amino acid sequence in TCRdb belongs to a much larger clone and departs from this DNA's translation at residue 20, likely a sequencing read error; the sequence shown is translated from the DNA. The chain combines TRDV1 with TRDJ1; the match to TRDD3 covers 11 bases. TCRdb lists no J gene, so it was determined here by aligning the DNA to germline. CDR3 length equals 23 residues. Germline CDR1 TSWWSYY, CDR2 QGS. The CDR3 here is CALGVTPYPFLILGDRSTDELIF. CDR3 sequence (DNA): TGTGCTCTTGGGGTCACACCTTATCCTTTCCTAATACTGGGGGATAGGAGCACCGATGAACTCATCTTT.

This clone has more than one count but fewer than ten. A far larger clone is one nucleotide away, so this likely arose from a read error. The sample has other DNA sequences that encode this CDR3 too. The rearrangement joins TRDV1 to TRDJ2; possible D gene TRDD3, 5 bases. No J gene is reported in TCRdb; it was inferred here by comparing the DNA with germline. Germline V lookup: CDR1 TSWWSYY, CDR2 QGS. Deletions cut 3 bases from V and 3 bases from J, with 17 bases between. CDR3 length: 17 amino acids. CDR3 region: CALGEVVLDPVTAQLFF. CDR3 in DNA: TGTGCTCTTGGGGAGGTAGTACTGGATCCAGTGACAGCACAACTCTTCTTT.

This clone was counted only a few times. With only one base between it and a far larger clone, this is likely a read error. This same CDR3 is encoded by further DNA sequences in the sample. Called V gene: TRDV1; the J gene was not called; TRDD3 was called by the table and not checked on the DNA. The CDR3 runs 19 residues. Germline V CDR1 and CDR2: TSWWSYY, QGS. CDR3 region: CALGELPAFLSPYTDKLIF. The DNA for the CDR3 is TGTGCTCTTGGGGAACTTCCGGCCTTCCTTTCCCCATACACCGATAAACTTATCTTT.

Turning to this clone: A read error is the likely source, as a far larger clone sits one nucleotide away. This specimen includes other DNA sequences encoding the same CDR3. V and J are TRDV1 and TRDJ1; D call uncertain. CDR1 and CDR2 (germline): TSWWSYY, QGS. The CDR3 length is 16 residues. Trimming stripped 1 base from V and 2 bases from J, with 14 bases between. The CDR3 region is CALGERGFSGTDKLIF. As DNA, the CDR3 is TGTGCTCTTGGGGAACGAGGCTTCTCGGGGACCGATAAACTCATCTTT.

This clone was observed at least ten times. One base separates it from a far larger clone, so it is likely a read error. Other DNA variants within this sample encode the same CDR3. V gene TRDV1 combines with J gene TRDJ1; 10 bases are shared with TRDD3. TCRdb is silent on the J gene; assignment here came from matching the DNA to germline. CDR1 and CDR2 (germline): TSWWSYY, QGS. The ends lost 2 bases at V and 4 bases at J; junction bases unmatched: 31. The CDR3 loop spans 24 amino acids. The DNA of the CDR3 is TGTGCTCTTGGGGAAGGCAGGAGCCTTCTTAAGTACTGGGGGATCAAAAATCTTAACGATAAACTCATCTTT. This translates into CALGEGRSLLKYWGIKNLNDKLIF.

With regard to this clone: The protein recorded in TCRdb matches a much larger clone and deviates from this DNA's translation at residue 12, suggesting a read error; the protein here is obtained by translating the DNA. The gene calls are TRDV1 and TRDJ3, with D tentatively TRDD3 (6 bases). Assignment of the J gene here rests on matching the DNA to germline, because TCRdb gives none. This CDR3 has 28 residues. Germline CDR1 and CDR2: TSWWSYY and QGS. Deletions cut 0 bases from V and 2 bases from J, with 41 bases between. CDR3 amino acids: CALGELVGPLQPYWDRPKSPWDTRQMFF. The CDR3 coding sequence is TGTGCTCTTGGGGAACTAGTGGGACCTCTACAACCGTACTGGGATAGGCCGAAGAGCCCCTGGGACACCCGACAGATGTTTTTC.

This clone was recorded a few times. This likely stems from a read error, as it lies one base from a far larger clone. The V gene is listed as TRDV1; no J gene was called; the table assigns TRDD3, which was not confirmed against the DNA. Germline V gene data show CDR1 as TSWWSYY and CDR2 as QGS. The CDR3 runs 29 residues. The CDR3 here is CALAIRPAFLRFTIPTVLGDTRGGDKLTF. In DNA form, the CDR3 reads TGTGCTCTTGCTATAAGACCTGCCTTCCTACGATTTACAATACCCACCGTACTGGGGGATACGCGTGGGGGGGATAAACTCACCTTT.

Notes on this clone: The protein TCRdb gives is from a much larger clone and does not agree with this DNA's translation at residue 9, likely a read error; the protein shown here comes from the DNA. The chain carries TRDV2 and TRDJ1; D gene unclear. The CDR3 has 15 residues. The germline gives CDR1 GEAIGNYY, CDR2 EKD. The V gene lost 3 bases and the J gene lost 2 bases, with 15 bases spanning the gap. The CDR3: CACDSVGVRTDKLIF. The CDR3 coding sequence is TGTGCCTGTGACTCGGTCGGGGTAAGAACCGATAAACTCATCTTT.